This TCR beta chain was identified during a study of T cell responses to AZD1222 COVID-19 vaccine. The repertoire was sequenced with immunoSEQ multiplex PCR; TCRdb's copy has only in-frame clones and lacks some. The sample lists about 210,000 clones, about 94% seen once, with around 1.8% in the top ten. Details on this clone: Its cognate antigen is unknown.

General study points: The donor cohort was predominantly white British with a female majority, and clonal diversity may have been underestimated. Rises in breadth and depth of Spike-specific TCRs came after two AZD1222 doses. The repertoires were collected only after the peak T cell response. Regions left unmutated in variants are reportedly the target of nearly half of spike-specific TCRs.

The CDR3 extends over 11 amino acids. CDR1 and CDR2 (germline): MDHEN, SYDVKM. V shed 6 bases and J shed 7 bases, with 7 bases lying between them. This chain connects TRBV28 to TRBJ2-1, with D unclear. This TCR was sampled from an adult who received the MenACWY meningococcal vaccine as a control. The input for sequencing was peripheral blood, taken 28 days after the second dose of the MenACWY control vaccine. The CDR3 sequence is CASSGNNEQFF. The CDR3 nucleotides read TGTGCCAGCAGCGGAAATAATGAGCAGTTCTTC.